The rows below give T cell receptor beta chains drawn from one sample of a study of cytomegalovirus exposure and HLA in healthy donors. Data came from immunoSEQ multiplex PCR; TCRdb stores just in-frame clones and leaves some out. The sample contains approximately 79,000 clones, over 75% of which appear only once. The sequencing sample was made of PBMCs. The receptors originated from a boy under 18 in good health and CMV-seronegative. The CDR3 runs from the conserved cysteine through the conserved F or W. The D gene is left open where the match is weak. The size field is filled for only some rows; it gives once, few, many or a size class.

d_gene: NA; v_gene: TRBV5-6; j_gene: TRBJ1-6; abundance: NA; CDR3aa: CASSLSAAAHNNSPLHF; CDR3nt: TGTGCCAGCAGCCTATCCGCGGCGGCTCACAATAATTCACCCCTCCACTTT
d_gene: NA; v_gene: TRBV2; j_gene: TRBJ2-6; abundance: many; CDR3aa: CASSDVLSVPGANVLTF; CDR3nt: TGTGCCAGCAGTGACGTATTATCGGTGCCTGGGGCCAACGTCCTGACTTTC
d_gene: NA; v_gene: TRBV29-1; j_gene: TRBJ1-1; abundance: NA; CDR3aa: CSVPSLDRGDTEAFF; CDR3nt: TGCAGCGTTCCAAGCCTGGATCGGGGAGACACTGAAGCTTTCTTT
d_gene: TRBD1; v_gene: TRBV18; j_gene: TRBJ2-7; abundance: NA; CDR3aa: CASSPTDRGYEQYF; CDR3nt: TGTGCCAGCTCACCCACCGACAGGGGCTACGAGCAGTACTTC
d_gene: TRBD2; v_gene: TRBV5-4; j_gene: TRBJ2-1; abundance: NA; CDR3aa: CASSFSGTSINEQFF; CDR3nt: TGTGCCAGCAGCTTTTCCGGGACTAGTATCAATGAGCAGTTCTTC
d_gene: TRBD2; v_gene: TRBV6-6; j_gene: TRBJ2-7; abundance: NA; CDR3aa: CASSYHRLAGEEQYF; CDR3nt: TGTGCCAGCAGTTACCATCGACTAGCGGGGGAGGAGCAGTACTTC
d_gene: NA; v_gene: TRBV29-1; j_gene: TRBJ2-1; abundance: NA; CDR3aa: CSVLSLYNEQFF; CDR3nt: TGCAGCGTTTTGTCTTTATACAATGAGCAGTTCTTC
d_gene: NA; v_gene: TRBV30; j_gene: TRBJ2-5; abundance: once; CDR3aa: CAWTASEIQETQYF; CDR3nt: TGTGCCTGGACAGCATCGGAGATACAAGAGACCCAGTACTTC
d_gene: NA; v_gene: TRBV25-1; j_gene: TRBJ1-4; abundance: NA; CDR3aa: CASSSAGTENEKLFF; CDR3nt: TGTGCCAGCAGTAGCGCGGGGACCGAAAATGAAAAACTGTTTTTT
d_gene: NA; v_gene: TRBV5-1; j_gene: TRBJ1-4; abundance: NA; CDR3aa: CASSPTGGKLFF; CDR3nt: TGCGCCAGCAGCCCAACGGGGGGAAAACTGTTTTTT
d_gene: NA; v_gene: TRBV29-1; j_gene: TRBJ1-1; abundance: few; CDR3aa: CSAGASNTEAFF; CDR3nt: TGCAGCGCTGGAGCGTCGAACACTGAAGCTTTCTTT
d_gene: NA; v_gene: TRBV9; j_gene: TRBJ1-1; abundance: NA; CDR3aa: CASSVVGGPGTEAFF; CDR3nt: TGTGCCAGCAGCGTAGTAGGAGGGCCGGGCACTGAAGCTTTCTTT
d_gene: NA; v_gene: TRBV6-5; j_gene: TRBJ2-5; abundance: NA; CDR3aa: CASSLIGDQETQYF; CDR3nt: TGTGCCAGCAGCCTCATCGGGGACCAAGAGACCCAGTACTTC
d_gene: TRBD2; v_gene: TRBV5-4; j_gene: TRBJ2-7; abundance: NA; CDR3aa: CASSTTTGTSPYEQYF; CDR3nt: TGTGCCAGCAGCACAACCACCGGGACTAGCCCCTACGAGCAGTACTTC
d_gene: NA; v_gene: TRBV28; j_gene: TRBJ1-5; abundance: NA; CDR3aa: CASSPQGFDQPQHF; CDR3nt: TGTGCCAGCAGTCCACAGGGTTTCGATCAGCCCCAGCATTTT
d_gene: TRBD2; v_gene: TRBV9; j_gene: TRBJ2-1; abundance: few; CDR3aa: CASSPRLAEYNEQFF; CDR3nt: TGTGCCAGCAGCCCGCGACTAGCGGAGTACAATGAGCAGTTCTTC
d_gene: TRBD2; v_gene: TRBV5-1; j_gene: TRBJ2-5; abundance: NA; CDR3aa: CASKTSGMKQGETQYF; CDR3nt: TGCGCCAGCAAGACTAGCGGGATGAAACAAGGGGAGACCCAGTACTTC
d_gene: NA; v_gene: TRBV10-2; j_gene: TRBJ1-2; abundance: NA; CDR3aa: CASSESTSANYGYTF; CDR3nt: TGCGCCAGCAGTGAGTCGACATCGGCTAACTATGGCTACACCTTC
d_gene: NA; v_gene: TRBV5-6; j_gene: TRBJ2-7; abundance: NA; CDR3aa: CASSGTNHEQYF; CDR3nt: TGTGCCAGCAGCGGCACGAACCACGAGCAGTACTTC
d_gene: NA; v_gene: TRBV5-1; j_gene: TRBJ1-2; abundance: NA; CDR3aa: CASSVWTANYGYTF; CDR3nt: TGCGCCAGCAGCGTCTGGACAGCCAACTATGGCTACACCTTC
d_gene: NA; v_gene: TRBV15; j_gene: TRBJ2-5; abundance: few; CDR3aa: CATSRAGGETQYF; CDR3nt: TGTGCCACCAGCAGAGCAGGCGGGGAGACCCAGTACTTC
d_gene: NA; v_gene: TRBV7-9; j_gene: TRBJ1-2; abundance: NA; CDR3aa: CASSRGGANYGYTF; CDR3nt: TGTGCCAGCAGCCGGGGCGGGGCGAACTATGGCTACACCTTC
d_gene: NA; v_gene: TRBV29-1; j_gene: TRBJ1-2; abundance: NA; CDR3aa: CSVEDGRVYGYTF; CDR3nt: TGCAGCGTTGAAGATGGGAGGGTTTATGGCTACACCTTC
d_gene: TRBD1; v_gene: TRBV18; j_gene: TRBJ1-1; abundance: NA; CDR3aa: CASSPGQGVSEAFF; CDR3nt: TGTGCCAGCTCACCGGGACAGGGGGTTTCTGAAGCTTTCTTT
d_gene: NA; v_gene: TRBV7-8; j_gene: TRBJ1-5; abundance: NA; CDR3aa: CASRPIGGNQPQHF; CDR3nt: TGTGCCAGCCGCCCTATAGGGGGCAATCAGCCCCAGCATTTT
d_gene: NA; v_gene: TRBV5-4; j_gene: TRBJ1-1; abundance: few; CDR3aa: CASSFQNQNTEAFF; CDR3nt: TGTGCCAGCAGCTTTCAGAATCAGAACACTGAAGCTTTCTTT
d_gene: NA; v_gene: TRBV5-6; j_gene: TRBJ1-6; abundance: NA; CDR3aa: CASSWGQGNSPLHF; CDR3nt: TGTGCCAGCAGCTGGGGGCAGGGTAATTCACCCCTCCACTTT
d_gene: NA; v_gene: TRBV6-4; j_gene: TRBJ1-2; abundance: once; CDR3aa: CASSSGASNYGYTF; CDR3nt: TGTGCCAGCAGTTCGGGTGCCTCTAACTATGGCTACACCTTC
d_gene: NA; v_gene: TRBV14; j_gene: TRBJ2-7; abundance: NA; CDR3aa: CASSHPFQGPEQYF; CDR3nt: TGTGCCAGCAGCCACCCCTTCCAGGGGCCCGAGCAGTACTTC
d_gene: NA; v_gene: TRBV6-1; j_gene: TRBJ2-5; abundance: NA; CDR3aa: CASSAQQTQETQYF; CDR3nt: TGTGCCAGCAGTGCACAACAGACCCAAGAGACCCAGTACTTC
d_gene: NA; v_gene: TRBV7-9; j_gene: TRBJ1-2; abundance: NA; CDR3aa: CASSLLKPLYGYTF; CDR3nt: TGTGCCAGCAGTCTCTTGAAGCCCCTCTATGGCTACACCTTC
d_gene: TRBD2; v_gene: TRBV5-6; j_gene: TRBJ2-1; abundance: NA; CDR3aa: CASSFLAGGTEQFF; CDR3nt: TGTGCCAGCAGCTTTCTAGCGGGGGGCACCGAGCAGTTCTTC
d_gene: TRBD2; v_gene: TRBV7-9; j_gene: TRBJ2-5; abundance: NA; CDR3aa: CASSSPGLAGGGETQYF; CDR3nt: TGTGCCAGCAGCTCTCCCGGACTAGCGGGGGGGGGAGAGACCCAGTACTTC
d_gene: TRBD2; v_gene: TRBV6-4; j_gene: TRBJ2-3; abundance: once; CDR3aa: CASSDSAGGNADTQYF; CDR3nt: TGTGCCAGCAGTGACTCTGCGGGGGGCAATGCAGATACGCAGTATTTT
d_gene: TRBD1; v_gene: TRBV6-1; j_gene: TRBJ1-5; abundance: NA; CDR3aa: CAPPVRGLQPQHF; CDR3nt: TGTGCCCCCCCGGTCAGGGGGCTTCAGCCCCAGCATTTT
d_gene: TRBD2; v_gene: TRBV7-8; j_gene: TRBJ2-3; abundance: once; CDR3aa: CASTLLAGGTDTQYF; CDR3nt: TGTGCCAGCACCCTTCTAGCGGGGGGCACAGATACGCAGTATTTT